This TCR beta chain came from a study of blood T cell repertoires in COVID-19. Study as a whole: Sources were T cells, B-cell-depleted T cells, or PBMCs; the material itself was cDNA or gDNA.

Source study methods: Reference gene primer amplification gave estimated nucleated cell counts. Profiling relied on immunoSEQ multiplex PCR, and the TCRdb table lists in-frame clones only, not all of them. That table furnishes V, J and clone size, whereas the DNA furnished D and trimming. The sample shows some 290,000 clones, roughly nine tenths of them seen only once. CDR1 and CDR2 (germline): SGHTA, FQGNSA. The CDR3 has 13 amino acids. V gave up 3 bases and J gave up 5 bases, with 10 bases separating them. Participants reported their clinical history, and cohort assignment relied on those reports. Each recovered donor of Cohort 3 presented with two negative PCRs, clearance, or symptom resolution.

The chain links TRBV7-2 to TRBJ1-2; D remains unclear. Material for sequencing was PBMCs or T cells enriched from blood (not recorded which). The sequence was obtained from a young woman who had recovered from COVID-19. CDR3 DNA sequence: TGTGCCAGCAGCTTCGGACGGGAATATGGCTACACCTTC. Its translation is CASSFGREYGYTF. Variable domain in full (rest from reference TRBV7-2 and TRBJ1-2): GAGVSQSPSNKVTEKGKDVELRCDPISGHTALYWYRQSLGQGLEFLIYFQGNSAPDKSGLPSDRFSAERTGGSVSTLTIQRTQQEDSAVYLCASSFGREYGYTFGSGTRLTVV.